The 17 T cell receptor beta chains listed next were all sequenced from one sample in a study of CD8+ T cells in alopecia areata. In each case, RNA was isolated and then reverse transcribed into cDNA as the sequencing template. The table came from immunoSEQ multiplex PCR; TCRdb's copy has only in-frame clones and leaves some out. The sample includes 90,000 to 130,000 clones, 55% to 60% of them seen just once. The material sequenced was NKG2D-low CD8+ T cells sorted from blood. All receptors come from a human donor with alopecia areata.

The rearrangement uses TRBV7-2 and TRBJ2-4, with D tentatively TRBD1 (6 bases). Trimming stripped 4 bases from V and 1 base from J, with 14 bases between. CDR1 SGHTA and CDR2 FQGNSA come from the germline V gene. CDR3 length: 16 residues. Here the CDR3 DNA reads TGTGCCAGCAGCTGGCCCGGGACACCTGCCAAAAACATTCAGTACTTC. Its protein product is CASSWPGTPAKNIQYF.

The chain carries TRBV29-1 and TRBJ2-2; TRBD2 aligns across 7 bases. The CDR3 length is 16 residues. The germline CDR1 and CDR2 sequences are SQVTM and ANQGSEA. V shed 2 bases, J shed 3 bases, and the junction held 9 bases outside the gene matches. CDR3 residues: CSVESGWEGYTGELFF. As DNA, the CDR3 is TGCAGCGTTGAATCAGGGTGGGAGGGGTACACCGGGGAGCTGTTTTTT.

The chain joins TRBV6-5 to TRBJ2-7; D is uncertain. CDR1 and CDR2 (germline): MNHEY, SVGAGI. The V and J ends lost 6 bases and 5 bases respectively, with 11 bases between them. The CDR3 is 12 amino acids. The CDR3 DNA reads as TGTGCCAGCAGAAACGGACCGAACGAGCAGTACTTC. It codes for CASRNGPNEQYF.

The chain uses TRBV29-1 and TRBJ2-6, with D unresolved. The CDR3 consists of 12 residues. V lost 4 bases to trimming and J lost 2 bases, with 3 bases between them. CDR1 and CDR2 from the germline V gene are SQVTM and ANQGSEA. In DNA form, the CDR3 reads TGCAGCGTTGGGGCTGGGGCCAACGTCCTGACTTTC. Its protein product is CSVGAGANVLTF.

CDR3 amino acids: CASATLLTHEQFF. CDR3 in DNA: TGTGCTAGTGCCACTTTACTGACACATGAGCAGTTCTTC. This chain joins TRBV12-5 and TRBJ2-1, with D uncertain. The CDR3 sequence is 13 residues long. Germline V gives CDR1 LGHNT, CDR2 FRNRAP. Between the trimmed V and J ends, which lost 7 bases and 8 bases, there was a span of 15 bases.

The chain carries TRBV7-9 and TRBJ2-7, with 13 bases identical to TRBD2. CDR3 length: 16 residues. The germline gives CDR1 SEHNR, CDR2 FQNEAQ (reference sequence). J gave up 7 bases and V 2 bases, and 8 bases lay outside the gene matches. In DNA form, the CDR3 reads TGTGCCAGCAGCTTACCCATTGGACTAGCGGGAGCGGAGCAGTACTTC. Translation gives CASSLPIGLAGAEQYF.

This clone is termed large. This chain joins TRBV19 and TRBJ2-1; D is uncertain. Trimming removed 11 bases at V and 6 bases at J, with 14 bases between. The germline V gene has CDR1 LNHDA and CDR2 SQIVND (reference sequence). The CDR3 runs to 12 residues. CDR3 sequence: CACQNWGNEQFF. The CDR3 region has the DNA TGTGCCTGCCAAAATTGGGGCAATGAGCAGTTCTTC.

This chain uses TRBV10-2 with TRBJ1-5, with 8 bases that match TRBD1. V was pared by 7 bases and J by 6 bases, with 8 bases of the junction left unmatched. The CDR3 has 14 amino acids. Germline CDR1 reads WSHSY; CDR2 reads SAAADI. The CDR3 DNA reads TGCGCCAGCACTCAGGGGGCGAGGAGTCAGCCCCAGCATTTT. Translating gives CASTQGARSQPQHF.

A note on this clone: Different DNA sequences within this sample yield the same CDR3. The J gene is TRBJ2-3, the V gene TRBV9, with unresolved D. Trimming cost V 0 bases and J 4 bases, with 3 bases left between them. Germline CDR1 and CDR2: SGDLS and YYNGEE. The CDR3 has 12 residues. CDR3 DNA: TGTGCCAGCAGCGTAGGGTCAGATACGCAGTATTTT. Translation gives CASSVGSDTQYF.

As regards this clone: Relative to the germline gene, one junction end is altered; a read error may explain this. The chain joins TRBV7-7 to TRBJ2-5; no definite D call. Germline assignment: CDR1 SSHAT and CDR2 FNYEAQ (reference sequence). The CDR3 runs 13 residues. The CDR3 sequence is CASSLPKGETQYF. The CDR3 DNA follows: TGTGCTAGCAGCTTGCCTAAAGGGGAGACCCAGTACTTC.

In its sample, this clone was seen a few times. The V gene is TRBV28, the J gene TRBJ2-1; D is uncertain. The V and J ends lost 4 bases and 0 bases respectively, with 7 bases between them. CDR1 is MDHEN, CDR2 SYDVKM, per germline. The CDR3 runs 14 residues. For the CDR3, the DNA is TGTGCCAGCAGTTACCTTGTCTCCTACAATGAGCAGTTCTTC. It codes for CASSYLVSYNEQFF. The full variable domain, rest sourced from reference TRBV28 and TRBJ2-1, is DVKVTQSSRYLVKRTGEKVFLECVQDMDHENMFWYRQDPGLGLRLIYFSYDVKMKEKGDIPEGYSVSREKKERFSLILESASTNQTSMYLCASSYLVSYNEQFFGPGTRLTVL.

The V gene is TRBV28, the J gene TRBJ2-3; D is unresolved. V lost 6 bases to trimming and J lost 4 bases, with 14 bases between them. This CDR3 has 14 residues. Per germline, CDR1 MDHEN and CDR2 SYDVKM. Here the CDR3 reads CASSPLQSSDTQYF. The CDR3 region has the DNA TGTGCCAGCAGCCCCCTCCAGTCATCAGATACGCAGTATTTT.

CDR3 in amino acids: CASSGYLDVEQFF. In DNA, the CDR3 is TGTGCCAGCAGTGGCTATTTGGACGTTGAGCAGTTCTTC. This chain connects TRBV2 to TRBJ2-1; D is unclear. The germline V gene encodes CDR1 SNHLY and CDR2 FYNNEI. This CDR3 spans 13 amino acids. Between the trimmed V and J ends, which lost 4 bases and 9 bases, there was a span of 13 bases.

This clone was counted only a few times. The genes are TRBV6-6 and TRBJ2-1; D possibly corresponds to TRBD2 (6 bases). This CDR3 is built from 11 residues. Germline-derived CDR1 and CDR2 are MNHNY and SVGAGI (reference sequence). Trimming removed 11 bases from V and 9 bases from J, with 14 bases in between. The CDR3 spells CAWREGGEQFF. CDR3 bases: TGTGCCTGGCGAGAGGGAGGTGAGCAGTTCTTC.

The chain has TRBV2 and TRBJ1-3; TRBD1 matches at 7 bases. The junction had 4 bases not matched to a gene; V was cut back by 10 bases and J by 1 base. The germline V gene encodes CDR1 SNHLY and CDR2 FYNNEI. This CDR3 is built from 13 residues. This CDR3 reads CATETGSGNTIYF. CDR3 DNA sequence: TGTGCCACAGAGACAGGGTCTGGAAACACCATATATTTT.

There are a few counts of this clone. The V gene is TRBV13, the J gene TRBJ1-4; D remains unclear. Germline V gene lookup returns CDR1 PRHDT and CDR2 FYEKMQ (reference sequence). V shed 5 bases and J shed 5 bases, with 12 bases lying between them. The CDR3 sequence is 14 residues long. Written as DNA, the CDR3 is TGTGCCAGCAGCCCAGGCGAGAGAAATGAAAAACTGTTTTTT. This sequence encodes CASSPGERNEKLFF.

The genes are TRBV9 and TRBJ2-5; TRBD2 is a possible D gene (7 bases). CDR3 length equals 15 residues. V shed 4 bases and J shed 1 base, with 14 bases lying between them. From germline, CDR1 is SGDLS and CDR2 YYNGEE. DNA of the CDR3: TGTGCCAGCAGCCCGAGGGGGGGCCCCCAAGAGACCCAGTACTTC. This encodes CASSPRGGPQETQYF.